A selection of T cell receptor beta chains follows, all from one sample in a study of human thymus T cells. This table comes from immunoSEQ multiplex PCR, and its TCRdb copy is limited to in-frame clones, with some not included. The sample carries roughly 77,000 clones, about 95% recorded once. Sequencing was done on a sample of thymus tissue. The receptors originated from a girl less than two years old with a congenital heart defect but otherwise immunologically healthy. The CDR3 runs from the conserved cysteine through the conserved F or W. A D gene is named only where the DNA matches it firmly. Clone sizes are given selectively: once, few, many, or a class where the clone is expanded.

TRBV5-1	once	TRBJ2-5	NA	TGCGCCAGCAGCTTTTCAGGGTGTGAGACCCAGTACTTC	CASSFSGCETQYF
TRBV6-1	NA	TRBJ1-4	NA	TGTGCCAGCAGTGAAGCGGGTAGCACTAATGAAAAACTGTTTTTT	CASSEAGSTNEKLFF
TRBV28	NA	TRBJ1-1	NA	TGTGCCAGCAGCCTGACAGGCTGGAACACTGAAGCTTTCTTT	CASSLTGWNTEAFF
TRBV5-4	NA	TRBJ2-7	TRBD1	TGTGCCAGCAGCTTGCGGGACAGGCCCTTCTACGAGCAGTACTTC	CASSLRDRPFYEQYF
TRBV5-4	NA	TRBJ2-2	TRBD1	TGTGCCAGCAGCTTCGAGCAGGGGGCGGACACCGGGGAGCTGTTTTTT	CASSFEQGADTGELFF
TRBV4-1	NA	TRBJ1-4	NA	TGCGCCAGCAGCCAAAGTCCAGAGAATGAAAAACTGTTTTTT	CASSQSPENEKLFF
TRBV6-5	once	TRBJ2-7	NA	TGTGCCAGCAGCCCAGGGAGGCGGATGTACGAGCAGTACTTC	CASSPGRRMYEQYF
TRBV5-6	NA	TRBJ2-5	TRBD2	TGTGCCAGCAGCTTTTCGGGGGGGAGTGAGACCCAGTACTTC	CASSFSGGSETQYF
TRBV21-1	NA	TRBJ1-5	NA	TGTGCCAGCAACGCGGACAAGGGGGCAAGACAGCCCCAGCATTTT	CASNADKGARQPQHF
TRBV28	NA	TRBJ2-7	NA	TGTGCCAGCGCCTGGACAGTTAGCTCCTACGAGCAGTACTTC	CASAWTVSSYEQYF
TRBV29-1	NA	TRBJ2-1	TRBD2	TGCAGCGCACCCAAGCGGGAGGAGTCCAATGAGCAGTTCTTC	CSAPKREESNEQFF
TRBV14	NA	TRBJ2-7	NA	TGTGCCAGCAGCCAAGATGTAGCTTTAAGCTCCTACGAGCAGTACTTC	CASSQDVALSSYEQYF
TRBV4-1	NA	TRBJ2-6	NA	TGCGCCAGCAGCGGGGCAGGGGCCCGGTCCCTCTCTGGGGCCAACGTCCTGACTTTC	CASSGAGARSLSGANVLTF
TRBV28	NA	TRBJ1-2	TRBD1	TGTGCCAGCAGTTTAGGCGGGACAGGGGGTTTCGGCTACACCTTC	CASSLGGTGGFGYTF
TRBV19	NA	TRBJ1-5	TRBD1	TGTGCCACCCAGGGACAGGGGGCGGGTCAGCCCCAGCATTTT	CATQGQGAGQPQHF
TRBV9	NA	TRBJ2-5	TRBD1	TGTGCCAGCAGCGCAAGCGGACAGGGCCGAAAAGAGACCCAGTACTTC	CASSASGQGRKETQYF
TRBV28	NA	TRBJ2-7	TRBD1	TGTGCCAGCAGCCCCCGGGACAGGGGGCTATTCGAGCAGTACTTC	CASSPRDRGLFEQYF
TRBV18	NA	TRBJ2-4	NA	TGTGCCAGCTCACCACCGACTACCACTAGCCGCCTTCTAGCCAAAAACATTCAGTACTTC	CASSPPTTTSRLLAKNIQYF
TRBV2	NA	TRBJ2-7	TRBD1	TGTGCCAGCCTGGGGGACAGGGTTCGCTACGAGCAGTACTTC	CASLGDRVRYEQYF
TRBV5-1	NA	TRBJ2-5	NA	TGCGCCAGCAGCCGGGCTGAGGGGGAGACCCAGTACTTC	CASSRAEGETQYF